This T cell receptor beta chain was identified during a study of cytomegalovirus exposure and HLA in healthy donors. With respect to this clone: Its antigen is unidentified.

Study findings and constraints: Across HLA loci, a later analysis found differing TCR association rates, with DRB1 most and HLA-C fewest. Cytomegalovirus association was assigned to under 200 TCR beta chains. In a later analysis, TCR beta V- and J-gene trimming was associated with a missense DCLRE1C variant.

Trimming cost V 5 bases and J 9 bases, with 17 bases left between them. CDR1 SGHVS and CDR2 FQNEAQ come from the germline V gene. The CDR3 is made up of 15 amino acids. The PCR had 60 Vbeta and 13 Jbeta primers. Clones were sequenced by immunoSEQ multiplex PCR, and TCRdb holds only the in-frame ones, with some missing. The data show 80,000 to 100,000 clones, with 81% seen just once and roughly 5% held by the top ten. The chain joins TRBV7-8 to TRBJ1-6; D possibly corresponds to TRBD1 (5 bases). This sequence was found in a man in his forties in good health and CMV-seropositive. Sample: PBMCs. The CDR3 sequence: CASSPGVRSSSPLHF. In DNA form, the CDR3 reads TGTGCCAGCAGCCCGGGGGTGCGATCAAGTTCACCCCTCCACTTT.